This T cell receptor beta chain was recorded in a study of blood T cell repertoires in COVID-19. The CDR3 has 16 residues. Trimming took 2 bases from V and 7 from J, leaving 15 bases between them. Germline assignment: CDR1 MNHNY and CDR2 SVGAGI (reference sequence). The method was immunoSEQ multiplex PCR; TCRdb's version includes in-frame clones alone and lacks a portion of them. The sample holds approximately 240,000 clones; approximately 81% are singletons and the top ten take around 2.9%. The sample consisted of peripheral blood. The TCR was taken from a middle-aged man who had recovered from COVID-19. This rearrangement joins TRBV6-6 to TRBJ1-6, with TRBD1 as a possible D gene (6 bases). The CDR3 nucleotides read TGTGCCAGCAGTTACATCTCCGGGACAAGAAATTCACCCCTCCACTTT. Translating gives CASSYISGTRNSPLHF.